These 30 T cell receptor beta chains share one sample of origin, sequenced in a study of T cells expressing NK-cell markers. Reprocessing the 5' RACE reads, TCRdb reports a single entry for every CDR3 protein and omits DNA. The sample data list 450,000 to 600,000 distinct CDR3 sequences. The sequenced sample was blood T cells: a sorted CD56 or NKG2C T cell subset, CD4+ or CD8+ T cells, or bulk PBMC T cells (not recorded which). The source is a young man in good health.

The rearrangement joins TRBV4-3 to TRBJ1-4; there is no DNA to check the TCRdb D call of TRBD1. The CDR3 length is 14 residues. From germline, CDR1 is LGHNA and CDR2 YSLEER. CDR3 sequence reads: CASSQTTGVEKLFF.

The chain couples TRBV7-2 to TRBJ2-5; TCRdb's D gene call, TRBD1, goes unchecked for lack of DNA. Germline V CDR1 and CDR2: SGHTA, FQGNSA. This CDR3 is 16 amino acids long. The CDR3 is CASSPLTVVGKETQYF.

The rearrangement links TRBV20-1 to TRBJ1-6. CDR3 length: 13 amino acids. Germline V gives CDR1 DFQATT, CDR2 SNEGSKA (reference sequence). The CDR3: CSARRPNGSPLHF.

The V and J genes are TRBV9 and TRBJ1-2. The CDR3 is 15 residues long. CDR1 is SGDLS, CDR2 YYNGEE, per germline. The CDR3 sequence: CASSVELGIVIGYTF.

The chain links TRBV20-1 to TRBJ1-6. CDR1 and CDR2 (germline): DFQATT, SNEGSKA (reference sequence). The CDR3 has 13 residues. The CDR3 is CSARGVDWSPLHF.

The V and J genes are TRBV3-1 and TRBJ2-1; TCRdb picks TRBD2, but there is no DNA to check that call. Germline V gene data show CDR1 as LGHDT and CDR2 as YNNKEL (reference sequence). The CDR3 runs 16 residues. The CDR3 loop reads CASSLYSGGVSDEQFF.

The chain has TRBV6-2 or TRBV6-3 and TRBJ1-5; the D call of TRBD1 rests on TCRdb alone, since no DNA is present to check it. CDR1 is MNHEY, CDR2 SVGEGT, per germline. CDR3 length: 14 residues. The chain's CDR3 is CATTGMDSNQPQHF.

The chain has TRBV29-1 and TRBJ1-1. Germline CDR1 is SQVTM and CDR2 is ANQGSEA. CDR3 size: 13 residues. CDR3: CSVKQGGPNEAFF.

The gene calls are TRBV9 and TRBJ2-3. This CDR3 contains 15 residues. The germline V gene has CDR1 SGDLS and CDR2 YYNGEE. The CDR3 is CASSARLWSTDTQYF.

The chain has TRBV15 and TRBJ2-1; with no DNA, the TCRdb D assignment of TRBD1 cannot be verified. Germline loops: CDR1 LNHNV, CDR2 YYDKDF (reference sequence). This CDR3 has 14 residues. The chain's CDR3 is CATSNRDAGSEQFF.

The chain joins TRBV12-3 or TRBV12-4 to TRBJ1-2; no DNA is available, so the TRBD1 call from TCRdb remains unchecked. The CDR3 contains 14 residues. CDR3: CASNRQGLLAGYTF.

The chain's CDR3 is CASSLEAPLAGEGTQYF. The J gene is TRBJ2-3, the V gene TRBV5-1; no DNA is available, so the TRBD2 call from TCRdb remains unchecked. The CDR3 has 17 residues. In germline, CDR1 is SGHRS, CDR2 YFSETQ.

The rearrangement joins TRBV2 to TRBJ2-4; TCRdb's assignment of TRBD2 cannot be checked, as there is no DNA. The CDR3 extends over 17 amino acids. Germline values: CDR1 SNHLY, CDR2 FYNNEI. The CDR3 loop is CASSDFRGLAGRHIQYF.

The rearrangement joins TRBV5-1 to TRBJ1-1; TCRdb picks TRBD1, but there is no DNA to check that call. CDR3 length: 12 amino acids. Germline CDR1 is SGHRS and CDR2 is YFSETQ. The chain's CDR3 is CASRLGGTEAFF.

The chain joins TRBV5-1 to TRBJ2-7; TCRdb's assignment of TRBD1 cannot be checked, as there is no DNA. The CDR3 sequence is 12 residues long. Germline lookup yields CDR1 SGHRS and CDR2 YFSETQ. CDR3 protein: CASSRGGGEEYF.

This chain connects TRBV28 to TRBJ2-7; there is no DNA to check the TCRdb D call of TRBD1. The CDR3 contains 15 residues. The germline gives CDR1 MDHEN, CDR2 SYDVKM. CDR3 amino acids: CATRGVVRGSYEQYF.

The V gene is TRBV24-1, the J gene TRBJ1-2; TCRdb designates TRBD1, a call that cannot be tested without DNA. CDR1 is KGHDR, CDR2 SFDVKD, per germline. This CDR3 contains 16 residues. The CDR3 here is CATSDPTGQGSRGYTF.

CDR3 sequence: CASSGTGTTLNEQFF. The chain has TRBV13 and TRBJ2-1; TCRdb's assignment of TRBD2 cannot be checked, as there is no DNA. The germline CDR1 and CDR2 sequences are PRHDT and FYEKMQ (reference sequence). This CDR3 is 15 amino acids long.

The CDR3 is CSARPAFFGNEQFF. V is TRBV20-1 and J is TRBJ2-1. The CDR3 has 14 residues. Per germline, CDR1 DFQATT and CDR2 SNEGSKA (reference sequence).

The CDR3 sequence is CASSVQTLTSYEQYF. V usage is TRBV12-3 or TRBV12-4 and J usage is TRBJ2-7. The CDR3 spans 15 residues.

The V call is TRBV6-5, the J call TRBJ1-1. The CDR3 consists of 15 residues. From germline, CDR1 is MNHEY and CDR2 SVGAGI. This chain's CDR3 is CASSYSRSRETEAFF.

The chain is built from TRBV6-1 and TRBJ2-1. Germline loops: CDR1 MNHNS, CDR2 SASEGT. The CDR3 totals 15 residues. The CDR3 region is CASSKSGENKDEQFF.

The rearrangement joins TRBV12-3 or TRBV12-4 to TRBJ2-3; TCRdb names TRBD2, which stays unverified in the absence of DNA. The CDR3 contains 15 residues. This CDR3 reads CASSFRQGGTDTQYF.

The chain has TRBV7-9 and TRBJ2-5; checking the TCRdb D call of TRBD1 is not possible without DNA. Germline values: CDR1 SEHNR, CDR2 FQNEAQ (reference sequence). This CDR3 contains 14 residues. The CDR3 spells CASTQGWTQETQYF.

The rearrangement links TRBV2 to TRBJ2-3; the TCRdb call, TRBD2, lacks DNA for checking. Germline V gives CDR1 SNHLY, CDR2 FYNNEI. The CDR3 spans 15 residues. The CDR3: CASSEDGRRIDTQYF. Full variable domain (missing parts from reference TRBV2 and TRBJ2-3): EPEVTQTPSHQVTQMGQEVILRCVPISNHLYFYWYRQILGQKVEFLVSFYNNEISEKSEIFDDQFSVERPDGSNFTLKIRSTKLEDSAMYFCASSEDGRRIDTQYFGPGTRLTVL.

This chain links TRBV7-8 with TRBJ1-5; absent DNA, TCRdb's TRBD1 call cannot be checked. The CDR3 spans 14 residues. Germline V lookup: CDR1 SGHVS, CDR2 FQNEAQ. Here the CDR3 reads CASETGGTNQPQHF.

V is TRBV5-6 and J is TRBJ2-7. From germline, CDR1 is SGHDT and CDR2 YYEEEE. The CDR3 totals 16 residues. The CDR3 loop reads CASSLAGRSFPYEQYF.

This chain joins TRBV18 and TRBJ2-7; TCRdb names TRBD1, which stays unverified in the absence of DNA. This CDR3 is 15 amino acids long. Germline V gene sequence: CDR1 KGHSH, CDR2 LQKENI. The CDR3: CASSLTGVRVYEQYF.

This chain uses TRBV20-1 with TRBJ1-1; TCRdb's assignment of TRBD1 cannot be checked, as there is no DNA. Per the germline V gene, CDR1 is DFQATT and CDR2 is SNEGSKA (reference sequence). The CDR3 contains 13 residues. This chain's CDR3 is CSAQDLPGQGAFF.

V usage is TRBV5-1 and J usage is TRBJ2-1; there is no DNA to check the TCRdb D call of TRBD1. There are 15 residues in the CDR3. Germline V gives CDR1 SGHRS, CDR2 YFSETQ. The CDR3 sequence: CASSSVAGVGNEQFF.